What follows are 15 T cell receptor beta chains derived from one specimen sequenced in a study of beta chain features in type 1 diabetes. As every portion of the isolated RNA was reverse transcribed, the sequencing read expressed TCRB transcripts. TCRdb's table, derived via immunoSEQ multiplex PCR, lists solely in-frame clones and lacks some. Here the sample spans 900,000 or so clones, 15% to 20% being singletons. Sequenced input: naive CD4+ T cells from blood. These receptors were obtained from a woman aged 18-29 years in good health.

V usage is TRBV29-1 and J usage is TRBJ1-4; 7 nucleotides align to TRBD1. The CDR3 has 20 residues. Germline assignment: CDR1 SQVTM and CDR2 ANQGSEA. The CDR3 reads CLPDRLRKVVPITTNEKLFF. The DNA for the CDR3 is TGCTTACCGGACAGGTTGAGAAAGGTAGTTCCCATAACAACTAATGAAAAACTGTTTTTT.

There are a few counts of this clone. The CDR3 is CASSLGGPGQGTQYF. CDR3 nucleotides: TGTGCCAGCAGCTTGGGAGGCCCTGGACAGGGCACGCAGTATTTT. The rearrangement links TRBV5-6 to TRBJ2-3; 8 bases are shared with TRBD1. This CDR3 is built from 15 residues. V was pared by 0 bases and J by 9 bases, with 9 bases of the junction left unmatched. CDR1 is SGHDT, CDR2 YYEEEE, per germline.

The V gene is TRBV6-5, the J gene TRBJ1-2; 8 bases are shared with TRBD1. The CDR3 runs 13 residues. The ends lost 5 bases at V and 6 bases at J; junction bases unmatched: 5. Germline values: CDR1 MNHEY, CDR2 SVGAGI. The CDR3 DNA reads as TGTGCCAGCAGTCCCAGACAGGGGCATGGCTACACCTTC. Amino acid sequence: CASSPRQGHGYTF.

V gene TRBV5-1 combines with J gene TRBJ1-1; TRBD1 is a possible D gene (5 bases). Germline V gene sequence: CDR1 SGHRS, CDR2 YFSETQ. Deletions cut 2 bases from V and 0 bases from J, with 8 bases between. The CDR3 runs 14 residues. CDR3 sequence (DNA): TGCGCCAGCAGCTTTAGACAGCTGAACACTGAAGCTTTCTTT. It yields the protein CASSFRQLNTEAFF.

This clone was recorded a few times. The chain links TRBV6-6 to TRBJ2-5, with D possibly TRBD2 on 7 matching bases. Trimming shortened V by 5 bases and J by 4 bases, and 17 bases separated the two germline ends. Germline V gene data show CDR1 as MNHNY and CDR2 as SVGAGI (reference sequence). The CDR3 length is 15 residues. The chain's CDR3 is CASSHTGRAVETQYF. For the CDR3, the DNA is TGTGCCAGCAGTCATACAGGGAGGGCTGTAGAGACCCAGTACTTC.

The chain joins TRBV1 to TRBJ2-5; the tabulated D call, TRBD2, remains unverified against the DNA. TRBV1 is termed a pseudogene. The CDR3 runs to 19 residues. This chain's CDR3 is CTSRHASTCSGRPRETQYF. CDR3 in DNA: TGCACCAGCAGGCACGCTAGTACCTGTAGCGGGAGACCACGAGAGACCCAGTACTTC.

The V gene is TRBV5-6, the J gene TRBJ1-5, with 7 nucleotides matching TRBD1. This CDR3 comprises 16 residues. CDR1 SGHDT and CDR2 YYEEEE come from the germline V gene. The V gene end was trimmed by 4 bases and the J gene end by 3 bases; junction bases not matched to a gene: 10. The CDR3: CASSSRQGGFNQPQHF. CDR3 in DNA: TGTGCCAGCAGCAGCCGACAGGGTGGCTTCAATCAGCCCCAGCATTTT.

The sample holds a few counts of this clone. V is TRBV9 and J is TRBJ1-4; 9 nucleotides agree with TRBD1. Germline V gene data show CDR1 as SGDLS and CDR2 as YYNGEE. V was pared by 5 bases and J by 7 bases, with 6 bases of the junction left unmatched. CDR3 length: 14 amino acids. The CDR3 sequence: CASSPGQGPEKLFF. CDR3 bases: TGTGCCAGCAGTCCGGGACAGGGCCCTGAAAAACTGTTTTTT.

The chain has TRBV9 and TRBJ2-5; tentatively, D is TRBD1 or TRBD2 (5 bases each). CDR3 length equals 15 residues. Germline values: CDR1 SGDLS, CDR2 YYNGEE. V was shortened by 0 bases and J by 5 bases, with 14 bases between the two germline ends. This chain's CDR3 is CASSVVGDGRETQYF. In nucleotides, the CDR3 is TGTGCCAGCAGCGTAGTAGGGGACGGACGTGAGACCCAGTACTTC.

In its sample, this clone was seen a few times. V and J are TRBV9 and TRBJ2-1, with 8 bases lining up with TRBD2. Germline assignment: CDR1 SGDLS and CDR2 YYNGEE. Trimming took 0 bases from V and 3 from J; bases not matched to a gene: 8. The CDR3 spans 17 residues. CDR3 coding DNA: TGTGCCAGCAGCGTAGATTCTCTGGCGGGGGGCTACAATGAGCAGTTCTTC. The encoded protein is CASSVDSLAGGYNEQFF.

This clone was seen a few times. The chain uses TRBV7-2 and TRBJ2-3; unclear D gene. This CDR3 contains 13 residues. Trimming stripped 3 bases from V and 11 bases from J, with 15 bases between. Germline CDR1 and CDR2: SGHTA and FQGNSA. Here the CDR3 reads CASSLWQNLKQYF. DNA for the CDR3: TGTGCCAGCAGCTTGTGGCAGAATTTAAAGCAGTATTTT.

This clone was counted a few times. The chain is built from TRBV28 and TRBJ1-4, with D possibly TRBD1 on 5 matching bases. V lost 2 bases to trimming and J lost 4 bases, with 8 bases between them. This CDR3 comprises 14 residues. The germline CDR1 and CDR2 sequences are MDHEN and SYDVKM. The CDR3 coding sequence is TGTGCCAGCAGTTTAGGGACTATTAATGAAAAACTGTTTTTT. Its protein is CASSLGTINEKLFF.

This clone was observed a handful of times. The gene calls are TRBV5-6 and TRBJ2-3; the D is unclear. CDR1 is SGHDT, CDR2 YYEEEE, per germline. The CDR3 is made up of 14 amino acids. Trimming removed 1 base from V and 1 base from J, with 7 bases in between. The CDR3 reads CASSLLQRTDTQYF. In DNA form, the CDR3 reads TGTGCCAGCAGCTTGTTACAACGCACAGATACGCAGTATTTT. The variable domain in full, completed from reference TRBV5-6 and TRBJ2-3, reads DAGVTQSPTHLIKTRGQQVTLRCSPKSGHDTVSWYQQALGQGPQFIFQYYEEEERQRGNFPDRFSGHQFPNYSSELNVNALLLGDSALYLCASSLLQRTDTQYFGPGTRLTVL.

This rearrangement joins TRBV5-1 to TRBJ2-5; tentative D call: TRBD1 (5 bases). The V gene lost 5 bases and the J gene lost 3 bases, with 8 bases spanning the gap. Per germline, CDR1 SGHRS and CDR2 YFSETQ. The CDR3 loop spans 12 amino acids. The CDR3 sequence is CASRKGEETQYF. In nucleotides, the CDR3 is TGCGCCAGCAGAAAAGGGGAAGAGACCCAGTACTTC.

This chain links TRBV9 with TRBJ2-4, with 7 bases that match TRBD1. V lost 3 bases, J lost 9 bases, and 9 bases stayed unmatched. The length of the CDR3 is 14 residues. In germline, CDR1 is SGDLS, CDR2 YYNGEE. The DNA of the CDR3 is TGTGCCAGCAGCGGGACAGGTATCGGGACCATTCAGTACTTC. It translates to CASSGTGIGTIQYF.